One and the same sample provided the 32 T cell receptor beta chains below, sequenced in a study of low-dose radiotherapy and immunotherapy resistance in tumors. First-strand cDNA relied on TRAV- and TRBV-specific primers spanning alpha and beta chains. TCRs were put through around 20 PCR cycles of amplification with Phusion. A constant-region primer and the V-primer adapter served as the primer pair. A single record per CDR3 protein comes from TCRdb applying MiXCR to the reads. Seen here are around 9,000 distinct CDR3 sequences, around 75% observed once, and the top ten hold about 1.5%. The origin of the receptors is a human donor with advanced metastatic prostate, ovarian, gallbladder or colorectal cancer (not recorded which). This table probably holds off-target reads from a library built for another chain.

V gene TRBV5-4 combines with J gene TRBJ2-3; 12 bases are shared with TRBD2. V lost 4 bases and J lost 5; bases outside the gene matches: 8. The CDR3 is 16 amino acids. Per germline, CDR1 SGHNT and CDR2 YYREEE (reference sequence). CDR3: CASSHRLAGDIDTQYF. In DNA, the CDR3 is TGTGCCAGCAGCCACAGACTAGCGGGAGACATAGATACGCAGTATTTT.

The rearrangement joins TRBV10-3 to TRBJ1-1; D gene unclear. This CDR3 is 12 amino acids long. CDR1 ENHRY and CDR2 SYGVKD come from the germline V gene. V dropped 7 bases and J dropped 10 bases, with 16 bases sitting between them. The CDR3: CAINGDGFGAFF. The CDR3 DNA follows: TGTGCCATCAATGGGGATGGCTTCGGAGCTTTCTTT.

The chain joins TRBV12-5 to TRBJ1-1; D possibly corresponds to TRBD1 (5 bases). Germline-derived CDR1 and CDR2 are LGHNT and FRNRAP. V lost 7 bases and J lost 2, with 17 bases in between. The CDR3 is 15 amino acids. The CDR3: CASALAGQRNTEAFF. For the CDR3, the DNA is TGTGCTAGTGCCCTTGCAGGGCAGCGAAACACTGAAGCTTTCTTT. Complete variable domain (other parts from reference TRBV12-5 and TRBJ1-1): DARVTQTPRHKVTEMGQEVTMRCQPILGHNTVFWYRQTMMQGLELLAYFRNRAPLDDSGMPKDRFSAEMPDATLATLKIQPSEPRDSAVYFCASALAGQRNTEAFFGQGTRLTVV.

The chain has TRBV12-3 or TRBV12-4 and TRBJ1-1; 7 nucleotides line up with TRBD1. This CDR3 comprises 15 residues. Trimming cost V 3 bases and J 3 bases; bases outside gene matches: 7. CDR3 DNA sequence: TGTGCCAGCAGTTTTCGGCGGACAGGCTACACTGAAGCTTTCTTT. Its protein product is CASSFRRTGYTEAFF.

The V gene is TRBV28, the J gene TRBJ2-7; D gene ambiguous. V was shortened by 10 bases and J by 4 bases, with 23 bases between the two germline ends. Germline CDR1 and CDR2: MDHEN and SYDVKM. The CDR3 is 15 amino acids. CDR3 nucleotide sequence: TGTGCCACCAACCGGAGCTGGGGAACGGCGTACGAGCAGTACTTC. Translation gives CATNRSWGTAYEQYF.

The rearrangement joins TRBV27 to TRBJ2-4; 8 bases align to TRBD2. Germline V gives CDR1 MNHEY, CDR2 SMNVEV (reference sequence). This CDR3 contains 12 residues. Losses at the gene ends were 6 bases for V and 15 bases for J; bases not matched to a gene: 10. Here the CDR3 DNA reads TGTGCCAGCAGCCAGGGCGGGGGGCGAATGTACTTC. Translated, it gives CASSQGGGRMYF.

For the CDR3, the DNA is TGTGCCAGCAGTTTACCCGGGACAGCCGCCTACGAGCAGTACTTC. Translated: CASSLPGTAAYEQYF. This chain uses TRBV28 with TRBJ2-7; 7 bases match TRBD1. Per germline, CDR1 MDHEN and CDR2 SYDVKM. The CDR3 sequence is 15 residues long. Trimming cost V 2 bases and J 2 bases; bases outside gene matches: 6. The full variable domain, its missing parts supplied by reference TRBV28 and TRBJ2-7, is DVKVTQSSRYLVKRTGEKVFLECVQDMDHENMFWYRQDPGLGLRLIYFSYDVKMKEKGDIPEGYSVSREKKERFSLILESASTNQTSMYLCASSLPGTAAYEQYFGPGTRLTVT.

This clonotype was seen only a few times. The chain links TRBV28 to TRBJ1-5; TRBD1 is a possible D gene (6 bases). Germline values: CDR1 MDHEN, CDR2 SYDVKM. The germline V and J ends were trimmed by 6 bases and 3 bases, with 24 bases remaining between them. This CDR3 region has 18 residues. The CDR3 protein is CASRAPDSKGEFNQPQHF. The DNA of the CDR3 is TGTGCCAGCAGGGCACCAGATAGTAAGGGGGAGTTCAATCAGCCCCAGCATTTT.

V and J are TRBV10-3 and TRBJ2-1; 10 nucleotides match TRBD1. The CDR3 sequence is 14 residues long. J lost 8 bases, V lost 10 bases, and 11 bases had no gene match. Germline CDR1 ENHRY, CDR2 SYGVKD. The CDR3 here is CATRPGQGKDEQFF. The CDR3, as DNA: TGTGCCACCAGGCCGGGACAGGGGAAGGATGAGCAGTTCTTC.

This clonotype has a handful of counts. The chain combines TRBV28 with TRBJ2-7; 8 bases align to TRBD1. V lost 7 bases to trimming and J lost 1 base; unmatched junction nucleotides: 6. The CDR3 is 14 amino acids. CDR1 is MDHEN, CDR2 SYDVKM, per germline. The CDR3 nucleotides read TGTGCCAGCACCCTGACAGGGGCTTCCTACGAGCAGTACTTC. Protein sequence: CASTLTGASYEQYF.

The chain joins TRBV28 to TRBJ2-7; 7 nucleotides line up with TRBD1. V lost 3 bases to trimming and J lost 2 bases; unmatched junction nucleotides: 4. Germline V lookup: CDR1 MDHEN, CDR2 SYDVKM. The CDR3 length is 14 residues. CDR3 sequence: CASSFLQGTYEQYF. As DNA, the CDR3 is TGTGCCAGCAGTTTCCTACAGGGGACCTACGAGCAGTACTTC. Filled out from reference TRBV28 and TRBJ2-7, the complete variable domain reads DVKVTQSSRYLVKRTGEKVFLECVQDMDHENMFWYRQDPGLGLRLIYFSYDVKMKEKGDIPEGYSVSREKKERFSLILESASTNQTSMYLCASSFLQGTYEQYFGPGTRLTVT.

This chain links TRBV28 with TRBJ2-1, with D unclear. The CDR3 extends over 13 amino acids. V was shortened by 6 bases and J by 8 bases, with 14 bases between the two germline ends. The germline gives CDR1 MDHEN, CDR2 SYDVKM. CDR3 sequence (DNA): TGTGCCAGCAGGGTAGAGAGTGGGGATGAGCAGTTCTTC. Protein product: CASRVESGDEQFF.

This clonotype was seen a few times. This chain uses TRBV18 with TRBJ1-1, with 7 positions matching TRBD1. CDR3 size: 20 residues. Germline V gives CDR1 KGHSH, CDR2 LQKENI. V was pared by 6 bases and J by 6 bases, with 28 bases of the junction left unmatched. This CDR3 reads CASSGGASGDRVGLSAEAFF. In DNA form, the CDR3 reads TGTGCCAGCTCGGGTGGAGCGTCCGGAGACAGGGTGGGATTGAGCGCTGAAGCTTTCTTT. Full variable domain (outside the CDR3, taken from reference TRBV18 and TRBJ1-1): NAGVMQNPRHLVRRRGQEARLRCSPMKGHSHVYWYRQLPEEGLKFMVYLQKENIIDESGMPKERFSAEFPKEGPSILRIQQVVRGDSAAYFCASSGGASGDRVGLSAEAFFGQGTRLTVV.

The CDR3 sequence is CASRADWADTQYF. The CDR3 DNA reads as TGTGCCAGCAGGGCCGACTGGGCAGATACGCAGTATTTT. This sequence joins TRBV26 and TRBJ2-3. TRBV26 is a known pseudogene. The length of the CDR3 is 13 residues.

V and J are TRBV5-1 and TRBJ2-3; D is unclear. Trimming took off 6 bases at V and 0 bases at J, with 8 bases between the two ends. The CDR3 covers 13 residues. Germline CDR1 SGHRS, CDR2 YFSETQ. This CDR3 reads CASNEASTDTQYF. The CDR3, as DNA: TGCGCCAGCAACGAAGCTAGCACAGATACGCAGTATTTT.

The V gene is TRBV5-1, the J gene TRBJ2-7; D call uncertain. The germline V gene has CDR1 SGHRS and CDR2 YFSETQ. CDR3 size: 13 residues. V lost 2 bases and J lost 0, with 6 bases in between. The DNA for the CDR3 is TGCGCCAGCAGCTTAACATTCTCCTACGAGCAGTACTTC. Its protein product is CASSLTFSYEQYF.

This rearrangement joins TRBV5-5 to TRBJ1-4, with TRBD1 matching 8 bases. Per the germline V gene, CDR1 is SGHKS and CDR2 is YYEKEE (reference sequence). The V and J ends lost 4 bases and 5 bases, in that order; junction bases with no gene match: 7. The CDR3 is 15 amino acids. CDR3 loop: CASSATGTGNEKLFF. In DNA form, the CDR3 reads TGTGCCAGCAGCGCCACCGGGACAGGAAATGAAAAACTGTTTTTT.

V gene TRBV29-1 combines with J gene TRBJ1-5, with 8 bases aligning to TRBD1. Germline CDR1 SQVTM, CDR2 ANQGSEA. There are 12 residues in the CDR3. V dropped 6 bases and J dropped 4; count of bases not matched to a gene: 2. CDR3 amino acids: CSVGQGNQPQHF. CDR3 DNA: TGCAGCGTAGGACAGGGAAATCAGCCCCAGCATTTT.

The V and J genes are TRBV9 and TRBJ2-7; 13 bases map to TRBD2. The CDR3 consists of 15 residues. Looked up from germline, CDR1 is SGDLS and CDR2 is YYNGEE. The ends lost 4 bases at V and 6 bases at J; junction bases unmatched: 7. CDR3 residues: CASSLTSGRASEQYF. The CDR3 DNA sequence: TGTGCCAGCAGCCTCACTAGCGGGAGGGCCTCCGAGCAGTACTTC.

The CDR3: CASSFTSGRDYEQFF. CDR3 nucleotides: TGTGCCAGCAGCTTCACTAGCGGGAGGGACTATGAGCAGTTCTTC. The rearrangement links TRBV12-3 or TRBV12-4 to TRBJ2-1, with 13 bases aligning to TRBD2. The CDR3 runs 15 residues. Trimming at V came to 6 bases and at J to 8 bases, leaving 7 bases not matched to a gene.

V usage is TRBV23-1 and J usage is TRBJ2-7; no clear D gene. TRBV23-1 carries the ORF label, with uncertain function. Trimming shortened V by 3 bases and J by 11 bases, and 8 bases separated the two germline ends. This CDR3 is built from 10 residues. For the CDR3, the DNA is TGCGCCAGCAGTCACAAGGCCGAGTACTTC. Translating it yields CASSHKAEYF.

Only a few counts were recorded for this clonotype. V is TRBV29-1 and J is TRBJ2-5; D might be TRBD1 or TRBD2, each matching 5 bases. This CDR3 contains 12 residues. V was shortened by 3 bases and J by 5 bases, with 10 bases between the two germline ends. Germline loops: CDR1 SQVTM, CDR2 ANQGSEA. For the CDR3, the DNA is TGCAGCGTTGATCGGGGCCGGGAGACCCAGTACTTC. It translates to CSVDRGRETQYF.

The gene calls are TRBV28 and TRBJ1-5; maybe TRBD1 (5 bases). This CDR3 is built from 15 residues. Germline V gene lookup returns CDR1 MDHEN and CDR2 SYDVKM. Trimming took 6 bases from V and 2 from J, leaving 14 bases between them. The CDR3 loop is CASSRAGNGNQPQHF. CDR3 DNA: TGTGCCAGCAGCCGAGCAGGGAACGGCAATCAGCCCCAGCATTTT.

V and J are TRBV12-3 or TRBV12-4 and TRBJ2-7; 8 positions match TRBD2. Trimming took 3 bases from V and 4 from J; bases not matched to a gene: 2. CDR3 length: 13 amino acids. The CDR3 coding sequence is TGTGCCAGCAGTTTTGGACTAGCTTACGAGCAGTACTTC. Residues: CASSFGLAYEQYF.

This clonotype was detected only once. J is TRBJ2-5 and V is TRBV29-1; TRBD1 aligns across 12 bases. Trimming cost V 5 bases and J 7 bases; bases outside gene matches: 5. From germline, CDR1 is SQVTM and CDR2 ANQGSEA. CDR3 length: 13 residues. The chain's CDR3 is CSVWDRGLVTQYF. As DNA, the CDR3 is TGCAGCGTTTGGGACAGGGGGCTAGTGACCCAGTACTTC.

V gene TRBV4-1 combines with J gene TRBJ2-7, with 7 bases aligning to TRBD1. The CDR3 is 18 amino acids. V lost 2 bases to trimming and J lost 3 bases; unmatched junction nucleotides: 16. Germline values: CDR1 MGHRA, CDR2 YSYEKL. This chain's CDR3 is CASSQIQARTGLNYEQYF. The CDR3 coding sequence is TGCGCCAGCAGCCAAATCCAAGCGAGGACAGGCCTTAACTACGAGCAGTACTTC.

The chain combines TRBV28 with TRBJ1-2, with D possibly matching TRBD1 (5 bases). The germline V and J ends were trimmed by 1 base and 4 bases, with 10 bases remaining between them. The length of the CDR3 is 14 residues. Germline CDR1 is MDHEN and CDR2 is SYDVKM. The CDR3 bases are TGTGCCAGCAGTTTATTATCCAGGGCCTATGGCTACACCTTC. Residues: CASSLLSRAYGYTF.

DNA of the CDR3: TGCGCCAGCAGCCAAGATTCTAGGACCCGAGGACTGAATGAGCAGTTCTTC. The encoded protein is CASSQDSRTRGLNEQFF. The V gene is TRBV4-3, the J gene TRBJ2-1; tentative D call: TRBD2 (5 bases). Germline V gene lookup returns CDR1 LGHNA and CDR2 YSLEER. Trimming left V 0 bases short and J 7 bases short, with 19 bases between. The CDR3 loop spans 17 amino acids.

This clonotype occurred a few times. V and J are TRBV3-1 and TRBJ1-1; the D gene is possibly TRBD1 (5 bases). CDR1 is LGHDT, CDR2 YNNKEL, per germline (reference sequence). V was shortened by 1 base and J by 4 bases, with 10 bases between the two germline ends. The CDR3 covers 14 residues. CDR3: CASSQGGGGTEAFF. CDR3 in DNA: TGTGCCAGCAGCCAAGGGGGGGGTGGCACTGAAGCTTTCTTT.

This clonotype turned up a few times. CDR3 sequence reads: CASSTSGGGLIANEQFF. CDR3 coding DNA: TGTGCCAGCAGCACTAGCGGGGGTGGCCTAATAGCCAATGAGCAGTTCTTC. The chain has TRBV5-4 and TRBJ2-1, with 11 nucleotides matching TRBD2. The CDR3 has 17 amino acids. CDR1 and CDR2 (germline): SGHNT, YYREEE (reference sequence). V shed 4 bases and J 6 bases; nucleotides not matched to a gene: 12.

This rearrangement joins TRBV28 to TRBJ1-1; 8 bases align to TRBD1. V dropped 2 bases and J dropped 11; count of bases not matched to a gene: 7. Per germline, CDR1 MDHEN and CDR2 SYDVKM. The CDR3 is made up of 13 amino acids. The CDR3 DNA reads TGTGCCAGCAGTTTACAGGGGGCCCCTAGGGCTTTCTTT. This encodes CASSLQGAPRAFF.

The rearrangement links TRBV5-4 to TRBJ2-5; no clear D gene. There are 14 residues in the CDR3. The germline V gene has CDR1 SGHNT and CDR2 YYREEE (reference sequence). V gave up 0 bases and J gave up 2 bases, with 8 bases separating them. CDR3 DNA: TGTGCCAGCAGCTTGGCCTTGGGGCAAGAGACCCAGTACTTC. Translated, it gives CASSLALGQETQYF. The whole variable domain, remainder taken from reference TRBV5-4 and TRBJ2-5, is ETGVTQSPTHLIKTRGQQVTLRCSSQSGHNTVSWYQQALGQGPQFIFQYYREEENGRGNFPPRFSGLQFPNYSSELNVNALELDDSALYLCASSLALGQETQYFGPGTRLLVL.